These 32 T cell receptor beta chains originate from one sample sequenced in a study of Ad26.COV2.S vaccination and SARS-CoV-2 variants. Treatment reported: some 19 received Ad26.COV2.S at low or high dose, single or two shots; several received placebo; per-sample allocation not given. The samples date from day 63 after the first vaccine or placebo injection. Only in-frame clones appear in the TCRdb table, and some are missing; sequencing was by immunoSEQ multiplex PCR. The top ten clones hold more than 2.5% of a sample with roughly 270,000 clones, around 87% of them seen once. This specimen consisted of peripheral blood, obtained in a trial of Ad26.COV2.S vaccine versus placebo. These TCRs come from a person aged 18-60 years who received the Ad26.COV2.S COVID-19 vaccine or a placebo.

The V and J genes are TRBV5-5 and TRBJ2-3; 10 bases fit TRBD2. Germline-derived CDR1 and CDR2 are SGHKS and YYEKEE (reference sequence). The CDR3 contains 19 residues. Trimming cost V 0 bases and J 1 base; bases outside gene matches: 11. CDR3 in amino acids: CASSLGGAGGSYGTDTQYF. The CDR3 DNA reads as TGTGCCAGCAGCTTGGGAGGAGCGGGAGGGTCTTATGGCACAGATACGCAGTATTTT.

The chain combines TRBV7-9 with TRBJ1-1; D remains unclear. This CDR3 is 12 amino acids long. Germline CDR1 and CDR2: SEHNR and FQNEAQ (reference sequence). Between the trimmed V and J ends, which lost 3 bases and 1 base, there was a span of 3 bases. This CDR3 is CASSFPNTEAFF. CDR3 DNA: TGTGCCAGCAGCTTCCCGAACACTGAAGCTTTCTTT.

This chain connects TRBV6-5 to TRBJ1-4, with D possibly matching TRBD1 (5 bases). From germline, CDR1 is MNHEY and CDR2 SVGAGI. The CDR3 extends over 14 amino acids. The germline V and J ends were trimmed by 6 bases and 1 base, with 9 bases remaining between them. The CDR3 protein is CASSSDRTNEKLFF. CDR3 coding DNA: TGTGCCAGCAGCTCAGACAGAACTAATGAAAAACTGTTTTTT.

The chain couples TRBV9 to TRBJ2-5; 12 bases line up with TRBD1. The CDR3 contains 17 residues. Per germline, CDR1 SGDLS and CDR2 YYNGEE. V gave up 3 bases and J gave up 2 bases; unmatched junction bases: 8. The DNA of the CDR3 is TGTGCCAGCAGCGCATCGGGACAGGGGGCCGGGCAAGAGACCCAGTACTTC. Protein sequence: CASSASGQGAGQETQYF.

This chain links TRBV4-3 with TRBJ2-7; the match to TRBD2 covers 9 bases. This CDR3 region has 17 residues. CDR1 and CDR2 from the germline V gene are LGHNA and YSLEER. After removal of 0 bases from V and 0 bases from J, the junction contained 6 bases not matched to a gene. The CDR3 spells CASSQDGSGGTSYEQYF. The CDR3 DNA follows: TGCGCCAGCAGCCAAGATGGCAGCGGGGGGACCTCCTACGAGCAGTACTTC.

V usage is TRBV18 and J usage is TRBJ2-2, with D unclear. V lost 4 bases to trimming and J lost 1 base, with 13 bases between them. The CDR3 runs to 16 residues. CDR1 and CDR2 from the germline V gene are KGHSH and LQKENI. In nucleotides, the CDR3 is TGTGCCAGCTCACAAGCAATAGCCGAGAACACCGGGGAGCTGTTTTTT. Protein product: CASSQAIAENTGELFF. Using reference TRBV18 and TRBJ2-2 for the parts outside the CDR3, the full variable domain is NAGVMQNPRHLVRRRGQEARLRCSPMKGHSHVYWYRQLPEEGLKFMVYLQKENIIDESGMPKERFSAEFPKEGPSILRIQQVVRGDSAAYFCASSQAIAENTGELFFGEGSRLTVL.

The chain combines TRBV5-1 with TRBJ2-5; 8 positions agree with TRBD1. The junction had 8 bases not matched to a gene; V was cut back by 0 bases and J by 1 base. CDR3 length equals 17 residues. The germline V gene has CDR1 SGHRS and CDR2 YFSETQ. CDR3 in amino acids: CASSLAPPGQGQETQYF. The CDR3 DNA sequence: TGCGCCAGCAGCTTGGCCCCTCCAGGACAGGGCCAAGAGACCCAGTACTTC.

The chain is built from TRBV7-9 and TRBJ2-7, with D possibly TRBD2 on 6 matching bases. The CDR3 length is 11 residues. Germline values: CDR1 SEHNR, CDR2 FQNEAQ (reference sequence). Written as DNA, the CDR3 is TGTGCTGGGGGGAAGGACTACGAGCAGTACTTC. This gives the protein CAGGKDYEQYF.

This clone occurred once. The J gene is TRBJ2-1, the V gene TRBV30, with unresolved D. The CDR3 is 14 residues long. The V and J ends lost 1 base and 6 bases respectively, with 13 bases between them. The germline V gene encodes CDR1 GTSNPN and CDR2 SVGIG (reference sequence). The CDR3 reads CAWSAGRPGNEQFF. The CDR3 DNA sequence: TGTGCCTGGAGTGCCGGACGCCCAGGCAATGAGCAGTTCTTC.

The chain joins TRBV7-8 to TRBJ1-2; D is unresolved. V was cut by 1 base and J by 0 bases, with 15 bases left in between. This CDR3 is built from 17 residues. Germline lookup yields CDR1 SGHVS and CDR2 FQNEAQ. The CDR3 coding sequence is TGTGCCAGCAGCTTAGGGCTACTCGGTTCAACTAACTATGGCTACACCTTC. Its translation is CASSLGLLGSTNYGYTF.

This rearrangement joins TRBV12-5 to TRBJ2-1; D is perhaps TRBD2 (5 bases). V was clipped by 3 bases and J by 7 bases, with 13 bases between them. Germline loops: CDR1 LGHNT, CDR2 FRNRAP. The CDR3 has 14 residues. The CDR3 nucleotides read TGTGCTAGTGGTTTAGACGGGGTTTATAATGAGCAGTTCTTC. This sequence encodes CASGLDGVYNEQFF.

The CDR3: CAWNLQGITDTQYF. The CDR3 DNA reads TGTGCCTGGAATCTACAGGGGATCACAGATACGCAGTATTTT. The chain links TRBV30 to TRBJ2-3; 7 bases are a match to TRBD1. The CDR3 spans 14 residues. Germline V gene sequence: CDR1 GTSNPN, CDR2 SVGIG (reference sequence). V was clipped by 4 bases and J by 2 bases; unmatched bases: 6.

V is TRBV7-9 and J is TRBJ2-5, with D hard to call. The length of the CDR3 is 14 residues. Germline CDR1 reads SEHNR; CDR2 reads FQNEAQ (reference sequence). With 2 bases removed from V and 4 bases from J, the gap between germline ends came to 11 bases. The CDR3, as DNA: TGTGCCAGCAGCTTATATCCTACCCTAGAGACCCAGTACTTC. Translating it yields CASSLYPTLETQYF.

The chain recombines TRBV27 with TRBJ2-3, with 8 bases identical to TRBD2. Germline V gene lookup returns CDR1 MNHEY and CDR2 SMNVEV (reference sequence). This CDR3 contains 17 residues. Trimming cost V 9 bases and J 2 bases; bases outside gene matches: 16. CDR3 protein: CASPHPAGGLITDTQYF. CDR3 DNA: TGTGCCAGTCCCCATCCGGCGGGGGGCCTCATCACAGATACGCAGTATTTT.

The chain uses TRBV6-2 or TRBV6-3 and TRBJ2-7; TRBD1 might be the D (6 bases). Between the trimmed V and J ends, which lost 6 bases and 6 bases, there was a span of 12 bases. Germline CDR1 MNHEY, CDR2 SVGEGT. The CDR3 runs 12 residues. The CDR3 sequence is CASSQQGAEQYF. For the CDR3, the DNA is TGTGCCAGCAGCCAACAGGGAGCCGAGCAGTACTTC.

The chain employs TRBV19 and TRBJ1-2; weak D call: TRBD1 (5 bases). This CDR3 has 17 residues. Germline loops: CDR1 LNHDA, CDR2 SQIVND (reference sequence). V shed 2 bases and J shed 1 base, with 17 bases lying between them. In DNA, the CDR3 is TGTGCCAGTAGTATAAGGGGACGCTCGAGTCTTAACTATGGCTACACCTTC. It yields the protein CASSIRGRSSLNYGYTF.

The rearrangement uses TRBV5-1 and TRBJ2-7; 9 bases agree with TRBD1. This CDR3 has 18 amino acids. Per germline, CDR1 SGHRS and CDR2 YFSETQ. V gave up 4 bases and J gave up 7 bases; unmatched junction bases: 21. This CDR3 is CASSPTWYRTGEFKEQYF. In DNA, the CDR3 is TGCGCCAGCAGCCCCACGTGGTATAGGACAGGGGAATTCAAAGAGCAGTACTTC.

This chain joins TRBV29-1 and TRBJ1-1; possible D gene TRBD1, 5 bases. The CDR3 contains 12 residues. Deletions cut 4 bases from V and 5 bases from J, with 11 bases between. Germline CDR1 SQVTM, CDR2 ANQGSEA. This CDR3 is CSVVVGVTEAFF. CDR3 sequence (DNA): TGCAGCGTTGTAGTGGGGGTGACTGAAGCTTTCTTT.

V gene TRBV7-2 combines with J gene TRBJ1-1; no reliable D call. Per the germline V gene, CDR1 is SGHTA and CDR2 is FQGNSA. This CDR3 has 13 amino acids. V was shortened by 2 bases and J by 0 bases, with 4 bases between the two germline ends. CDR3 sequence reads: CASSLMMNTEAFF. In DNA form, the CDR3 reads TGTGCCAGCAGCTTAATGATGAACACTGAAGCTTTCTTT.

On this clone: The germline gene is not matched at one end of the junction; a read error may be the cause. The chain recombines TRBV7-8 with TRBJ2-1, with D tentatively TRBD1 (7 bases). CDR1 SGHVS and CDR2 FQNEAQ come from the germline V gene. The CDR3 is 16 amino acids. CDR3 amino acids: CASSSTAGGGGIQHVF. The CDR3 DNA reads TGTGCCAGCAGCTCCACGGCAGGGGGAGGAGGGATCCAGCACGTCTTC.

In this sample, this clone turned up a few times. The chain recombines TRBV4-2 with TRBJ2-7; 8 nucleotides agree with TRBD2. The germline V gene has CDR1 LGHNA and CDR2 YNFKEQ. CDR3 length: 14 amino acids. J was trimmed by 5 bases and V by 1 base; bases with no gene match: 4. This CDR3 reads CASSQGLASDEQYF. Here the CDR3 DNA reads TGTGCCAGCAGCCAAGGACTAGCGAGCGACGAGCAGTACTTC.

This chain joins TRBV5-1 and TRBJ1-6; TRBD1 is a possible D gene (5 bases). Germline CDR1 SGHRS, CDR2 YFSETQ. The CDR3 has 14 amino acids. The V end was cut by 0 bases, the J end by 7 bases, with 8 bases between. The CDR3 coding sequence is TGCGCCAGCAGCTTGGAAGGACACAATTCACCCCTCCACTTT. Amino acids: CASSLEGHNSPLHF.

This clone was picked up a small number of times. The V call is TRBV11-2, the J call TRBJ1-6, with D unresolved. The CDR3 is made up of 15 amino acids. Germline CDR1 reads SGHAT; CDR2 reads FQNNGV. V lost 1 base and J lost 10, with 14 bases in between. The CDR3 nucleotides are TGTGCCAGCAGCTTAGGAAGGGCGGCCAAATCACCCCTCCACTTT. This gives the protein CASSLGRAAKSPLHF.

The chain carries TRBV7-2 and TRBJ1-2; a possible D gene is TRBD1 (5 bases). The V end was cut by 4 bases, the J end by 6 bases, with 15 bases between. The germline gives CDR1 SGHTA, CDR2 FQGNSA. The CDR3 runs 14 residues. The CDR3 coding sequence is TGTGCCAGCAGCTCCCAGTGGGGCGGCCATGGCTACACCTTC. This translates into CASSSQWGGHGYTF. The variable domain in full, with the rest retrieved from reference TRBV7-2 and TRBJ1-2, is GAGVSQSPSNKVTEKGKDVELRCDPISGHTALYWYRQSLGQGLEFLIYFQGNSAPDKSGLPSDRFSAERTGGSVSTLTIQRTQQEDSAVYLCASSSQWGGHGYTFGSGTRLTVV.

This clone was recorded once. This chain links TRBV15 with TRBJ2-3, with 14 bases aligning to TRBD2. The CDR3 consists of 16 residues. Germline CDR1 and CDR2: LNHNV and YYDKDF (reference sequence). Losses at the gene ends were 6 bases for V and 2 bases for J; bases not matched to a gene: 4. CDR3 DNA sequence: TGTGCCACCAGGGGGACTAGCGGGAGAGACACAGATACGCAGTATTTT. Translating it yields CATRGTSGRDTDTQYF.

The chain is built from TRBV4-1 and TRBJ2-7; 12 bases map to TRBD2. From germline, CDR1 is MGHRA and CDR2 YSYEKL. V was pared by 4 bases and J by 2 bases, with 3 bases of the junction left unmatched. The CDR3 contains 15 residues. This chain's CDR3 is CASSPRTSGAYEQYF. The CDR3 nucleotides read TGCGCCAGCAGCCCTCGGACTAGCGGGGCCTACGAGCAGTACTTC.

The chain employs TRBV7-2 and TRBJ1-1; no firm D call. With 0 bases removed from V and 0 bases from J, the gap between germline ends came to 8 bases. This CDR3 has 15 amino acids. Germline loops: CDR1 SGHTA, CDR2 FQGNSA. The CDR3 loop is CASSLANSMNTEAFF. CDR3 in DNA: TGTGCCAGCAGCTTAGCGAACAGTATGAACACTGAAGCTTTCTTT.

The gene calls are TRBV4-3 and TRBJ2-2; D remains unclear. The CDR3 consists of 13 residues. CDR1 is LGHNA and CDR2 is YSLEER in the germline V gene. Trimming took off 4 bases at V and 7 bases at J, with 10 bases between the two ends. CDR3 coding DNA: TGCGCCAGCAGCCGAGAGGTTAGCGGGGAGCTGTTTTTT. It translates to CASSREVSGELFF.

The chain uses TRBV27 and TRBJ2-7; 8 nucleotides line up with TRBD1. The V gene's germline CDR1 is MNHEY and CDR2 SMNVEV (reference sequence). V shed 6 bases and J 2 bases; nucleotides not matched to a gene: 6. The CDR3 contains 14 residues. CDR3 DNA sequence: TGTGCCAGCAGACGGGGACAGGCTGCCTACGAGCAGTACTTC. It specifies CASRRGQAAYEQYF.

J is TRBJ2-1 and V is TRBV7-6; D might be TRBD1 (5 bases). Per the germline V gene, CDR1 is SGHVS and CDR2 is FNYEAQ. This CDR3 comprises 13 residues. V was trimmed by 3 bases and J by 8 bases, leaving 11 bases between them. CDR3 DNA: TGTGCCAGCAGCTTCGACTTAGGGGATGAGCAGTTCTTC. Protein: CASSFDLGDEQFF.

CDR3 sequence reads: CASSDWQGQGSDTQYF. For the CDR3, the DNA is TGCGCCAGCAGCGACTGGCAGGGACAGGGATCAGATACGCAGTATTTT. V usage is TRBV5-1 and J usage is TRBJ2-3, with TRBD1 matching over 9 bases. Looked up from germline, CDR1 is SGHRS and CDR2 is YFSETQ. The CDR3 covers 16 residues. V lost 4 bases, J lost 4 bases, and 10 bases stayed unmatched.

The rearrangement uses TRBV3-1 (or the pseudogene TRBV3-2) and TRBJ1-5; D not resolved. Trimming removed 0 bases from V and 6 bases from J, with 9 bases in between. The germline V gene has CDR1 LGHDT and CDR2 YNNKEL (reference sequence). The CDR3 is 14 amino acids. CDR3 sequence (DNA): TGTGCCAGCAGCCAAGATCCGACGGGTCAGCCCCAGCATTTT. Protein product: CASSQDPTGQPQHF.